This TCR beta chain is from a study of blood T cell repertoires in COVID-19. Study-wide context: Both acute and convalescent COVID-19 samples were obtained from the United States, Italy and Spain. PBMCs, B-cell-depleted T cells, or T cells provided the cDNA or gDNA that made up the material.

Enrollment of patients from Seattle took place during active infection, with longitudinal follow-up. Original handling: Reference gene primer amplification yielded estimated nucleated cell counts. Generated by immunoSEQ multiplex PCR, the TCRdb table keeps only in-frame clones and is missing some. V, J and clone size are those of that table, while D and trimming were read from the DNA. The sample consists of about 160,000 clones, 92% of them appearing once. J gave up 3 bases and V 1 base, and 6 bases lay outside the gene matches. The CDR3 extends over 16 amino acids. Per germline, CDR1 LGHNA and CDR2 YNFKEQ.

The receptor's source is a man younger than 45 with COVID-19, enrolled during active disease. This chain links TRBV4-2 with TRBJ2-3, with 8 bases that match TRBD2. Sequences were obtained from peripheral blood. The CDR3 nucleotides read TGTGCCAGCAGCCAAGTACAAGCGGGGGTTACAGATACGCAGTATTTT. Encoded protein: CASSQVQAGVTDTQYF.